This TCR beta chain was recovered during a study of type 1 and type 2 diabetes patients (TCRdb year 2016). Regarding the complete study: The cohort comprised ten or so type 1 diabetes patients, a few type 2 diabetes patients and roughly 6 nondiabetic controls recruited in China. When roughly 18-cycle amplification was compared with roughly 27-cycle amplification, V gene usage looked similar, suggesting that primer efficiencies were similar and PCR bias was random. Altogether, 15 million to 20 million paired-end reads were produced across the whole study. Type 2 diabetes patients served as a disease comparison group for the type 1 diabetes patients. TCRbeta repertoires were profiled by high-throughput sequencing in the study to compare type 1 diabetes, type 2 diabetes and nondiabetic individuals. Throughout the study, CD4 or CD8 MicroBeads on MACS columns were used to positively select CD4+ and CD8+ T cells from PBMCs. TCRbeta libraries were sequenced paired-end on Illumina HiSeq 2000 or MiSeq instruments. What the authors observed across the whole study: In both CD4+ and CD8+ T cells, type 2 diabetes repertoires were highly diverse and significantly more diverse than type 1 diabetes repertoires. Since just a limited number of T2D and control samples were sequenced, some T1D-only HECs might also appear in more T2D or control samples. Type 2 diabetes and control samples had highly correlated V and J gene usage patterns, with an average between-sample correlation of approximately 0.97. Study groups were not matched for age and gender, which possibly biased interpretation. Only a few highly-expanded CD4+ clones (median one) were found in type 2 diabetes patients, and these clones made up a median roughly 4% of reads.

Sequencing was performed on an Illumina MiSeq. Genomic DNA from sorted T cell subsets was used as template for TCRbeta CDR3 amplification. The TCRbeta CDR3 region was amplified by multiplex PCR using 30 forward and 13 reverse primers. PCR products were purified with AMPure XP beads, then indices and adaptors were added in a second roughly 25-cycle PCR. Before sequencing, the QIAquick Gel Extraction Kit was used to gel-purify the libraries. In the authors' own workflow: FLASH was used to merge paired-end reads, and IgBLAST was used to align the merged reads to IMGT V, D and J germline references. Reads with less than 70% alignment identity to germline references were removed, leaving some 10 million reads across the study. Following IMGT definitions, CDR3 boundaries, reading frame and productivity were assigned. Highly-expanded clones were defined as clones at or above 1% of reads, and diversity was measured by normalized Shannon entropy. Unpaired two-tailed t-tests were used to test group differences in Shannon entropy. Starting from the raw public reads, TCRdb applied fastp trimming at Q25, assembled clones with MiXCR and retained in-frame beta chains. Identical CDR3 protein sequences are pooled into one entry, listed with their most common genes and DNA. The V and J calls were determined by TCRdb, not by the authors. This sample comprises about 290,000 distinct CDR3 sequences, 40% to 50% of them detected only once. Roughly 15% of the sample rests with the top ten.

Every diabetic patient fulfilled standard classification criteria for type 1 or type 2 diabetes, and glucose and C-peptide were measured using WHO-recommended methods. Donors were excluded if they had other autoimmune diseases or infections within the previous four weeks. Roughly 9.3 milliliters of peripheral blood were drawn from each participant. LymphoPrep density separation was used to isolate PBMCs. Note on this clonotype: This clone's antigen is unknown. Per-base quality was not reported, and no clone a single base away is much larger than it.

There are 13 amino acids in the CDR3, from cysteine to phenylalanine inclusive. The only DNA kept is the CDR3, 39 bases in frame from the first base. Trimming leaves V shorter by 5 bases and J shorter by 7 bases, with the junction holding 3 bases beyond the gene matches. Via the germline V gene, CDR1 is SGHAT and CDR2 FQNNGV. This sequence originates from a man aged 18-30 years with type 2 diabetes. Recombination linked TRBV11-2 to TRBJ2-7; TRBD2 aligns with 12 central bases. Sample: peripheral blood mononuclear cells (PBMCs). The CDR3 sequence is CASSTTSGREQYF. The DNA sequence is as follows: TGTGCCAGCAGCACGACTAGCGGGAGAGAGCAGTACTTC.